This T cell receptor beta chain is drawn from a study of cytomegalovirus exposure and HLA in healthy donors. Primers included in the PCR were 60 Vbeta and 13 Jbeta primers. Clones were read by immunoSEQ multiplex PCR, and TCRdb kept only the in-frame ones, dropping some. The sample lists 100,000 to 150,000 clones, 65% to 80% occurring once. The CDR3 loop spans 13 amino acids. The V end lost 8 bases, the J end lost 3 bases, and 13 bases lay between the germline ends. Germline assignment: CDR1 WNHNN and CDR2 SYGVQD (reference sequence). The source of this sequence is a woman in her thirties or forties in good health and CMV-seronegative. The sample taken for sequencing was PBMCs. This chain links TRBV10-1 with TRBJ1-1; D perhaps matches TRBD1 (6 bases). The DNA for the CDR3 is TGCGCCAGCTCACGAGGGGGGGACACTGAAGCTTTCTTT. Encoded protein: CASSRGGDTEAFF.